Given below is one TCR beta chain in context. As yet, its antigen is unknown. The data derive from a study of T-cell reconstitution after alpha-beta-depleted transplantation in children. Study conclusions and caveats: Newly produced T cells mostly accounted for T-cell counts and diversity one year post-transplant. Several patients had high TCRbeta diversity at day 60; it came from surviving recipient T cells and thymic progenitors. At around two months after transplant, the alpha-beta T cells were reportedly derived from several hundred expanded clones that came from non-depleted graft cells.

The CDR3 length is 13 residues. Trimming took off 3 bases at V and 0 bases at J, with 6 bases between the two ends. The germline V gene encodes CDR1 SGHRS and CDR2 YFSETQ. Preparation of the TCRbeta library involved a method that used unique molecular identifiers. TCRdb recomputed calls from the PCR reads with MiXCR, one row per CDR3 protein. The sample has about a million distinct CDR3 sequences, 25% to 30% seen once; the top ten hold roughly 28%. The chain employs TRBV5-1 and TRBJ1-2; D is uncertain. The receptor's source is a boy in the first two years of life who had a stem cell transplant for SCID, so the T cells may come from the graft donor. The sequenced sample was PBMCs, mostly from graft donor cells, obtained 360 days after TCRalphabeta/CD19-depleted stem cell transplant. The CDR3 DNA follows: TGCGCCAGCAGCTACGAGGCTAACTATGGCTACACCTTC. This gives the protein CASSYEANYGYTF.